Sequencing of this T cell receptor (beta chain) was carried out in a study of control samples from healthy donors and cancer patients. Germline CDR1 is MNHEY and CDR2 is SMNVEV (reference sequence). The CDR3 runs to 15 residues. Trimming removed 0 bases at V and 4 bases at J, with 13 bases between. Sequencing used immunoSEQ multiplex PCR; TCRdb keeps in-frame clones, though not all of them. The sample yields about 180,000 clones, around 90% seen once. Sequenced: blood. V usage is TRBV27 and J usage is TRBJ2-7; D may match TRBD1 or TRBD2 (5 bases each). This receptor was obtained from a man under 40 in good health. CDR3: CASSLSGDPWYEQYF. CDR3 bases: TGTGCCAGCAGTTTATCGGGGGATCCTTGGTACGAGCAGTACTTC.